Listed below are T cell receptor beta chains from one sample, sequenced in a study of PD-L1 blockade in urothelial cancer. The protocol was immunoSEQ multiplex PCR, while the TCRdb copy is restricted to in-frame clones and leaves out a portion. The sample shows about 63,000 clones, roughly 80% of them seen only once. The sample here was PBMCs, taken around atezolizumab (anti-PD-L1) treatment. Receptors were obtained from a man aged 65 to 85 with urothelial cancer. CDR3s include the opening cysteine and the closing phenylalanine or tryptophan. A D gene is named only where the DNA matches it firmly. Rows give clone size only sometimes, using once, few, many, or a class for an expanded clone.

j_call clone_size d_call v_call cdr3_aa cdr3_nt
TRBJ1-2 NA TRBD1 TRBV5-6 CASRRDPGQALYGYTF TGTGCCAGCAGGCGGGATCCGGGACAGGCACTCTATGGCTACACCTTC
TRBJ2-6 NA TRBD2 TRBV29-1 CSVEDLAGKVSGANVLTF TGCAGCGTTGAAGATTTAGCGGGGAAGGTCTCTGGGGCCAACGTCCTGACTTTC
TRBJ2-7 once NA TRBV7-2 CASSLDGRPQSYEQYF TGTGCCAGCAGCTTAGACGGGAGACCCCAATCCTACGAGCAGTACTTC
TRBJ2-1 few NA TRBV11-3 CASSLEGTWSNEQFF TGTGCCAGCAGCTTAGAGGGGACTTGGAGCAATGAGCAGTTCTTC
TRBJ2-1 NA NA TRBV29-1 CSVDGGTDEQFF TGCAGCGTTGATGGAGGGACCGATGAGCAGTTCTTC
TRBJ2-3 few TRBD1 TRBV10-1 CASTLYRGPMCTDTQYF TGCGCCAGCACTTTATACAGGGGCCCAATGTGCACAGATACGCAGTATTTT
TRBJ1-2 NA TRBD1 TRBV6-1 CASKGRGDYGYTF TGTGCCAGCAAGGGCAGGGGGGACTATGGCTACACCTTC
TRBJ1-3 NA NA TRBV30 CAWGSGGAGHSGNTIYF TGTGCCTGGGGCTCTGGGGGGGCAGGGCACTCTGGAAACACCATATATTTT
TRBJ2-2 medium-sized NA TRBV6-5 CASRPRSGSGELFF TGTGCCAGCAGACCCCGCTCCGGGAGCGGGGAGCTGTTTTTT
TRBJ1-2 NA TRBD1 TRBV18 CASSLLGEGAYGYTF TGTGCCAGCTCACTTTTAGGAGAGGGGGCGTATGGCTACACCTTC
TRBJ2-1 NA NA TRBV5-1 CASSPGGSGDYNEQFF TGCGCCAGCAGCCCCGGCGGAAGCGGAGACTACAATGAGCAGTTCTTC
TRBJ1-1 NA NA TRBV5-4 CASSLNSDMPEAFF TGTGCCAGCAGCTTAAATTCGGACATGCCTGAAGCTTTCTTT
TRBJ2-3 NA NA TRBV14 CASSPGQSTDTQYF TGTGCCAGCAGTCCGGGACAAAGCACAGATACGCAGTATTTT
TRBJ2-7 NA NA TRBV14 CASSQDTDYGREQYF TGTGCCAGCAGCCAAGATACGGACTACGGCCGCGAGCAGTACTTC
TRBJ2-7 NA TRBD1 TRBV7-2 CASSTRQGAHEQYF TGTGCCAGCAGCACCAGACAGGGGGCCCACGAGCAGTACTTC
TRBJ1-2 NA TRBD1 TRBV5-7 CASSIKTGALFGYTF TGTGCCAGCAGCATAAAGACAGGGGCCCTCTTTGGCTACACCTTC
TRBJ2-7 NA TRBD1 TRBV4-1 CASSHPRQGGLYEQYF TGCGCCAGCAGCCATCCCCGACAGGGTGGCCTCTACGAGCAGTACTTC
TRBJ2-3 NA NA TRBV19 CASSIRRAGADTQYF TGTGCCAGTAGTATACGGAGGGCAGGCGCAGATACGCAGTATTTT
TRBJ2-7 NA NA TRBV5-4 CASSSGTTTYEQYF TGTGCCAGCAGCTCCGGGACAACCACCTACGAGCAGTACTTC
TRBJ1-5 NA NA TRBV6-1 CASSEGGGGQPQHF TGTGCCAGCAGTGAAGGAGGGGGGGGACAGCCCCAGCATTTT
TRBJ2-3 NA TRBD1 TRBV30 CAWNRDRVTDTQYF TGTGCCTGGAACCGGGACAGGGTTACAGATACGCAGTATTTT
TRBJ1-2 NA NA TRBV10-3 CAIGEGNYGYTF TGTGCCATAGGGGAGGGGAACTATGGCTACACCTTC
TRBJ1-1 NA NA TRBV15 CATSIGGTEAFF TGTGCCACCAGCATAGGCGGTACTGAAGCTTTCTTT
TRBJ1-2 NA TRBD1 TRBV13 CASSLAQGQGIYGYTF TGTGCCAGCAGCTTAGCTCAAGGACAGGGGATTTATGGCTACACCTTC
TRBJ2-3 once NA TRBV5-1 CASSPGVASTDTQYF TGCGCCAGCAGCCCCGGGGTAGCTAGCACAGATACGCAGTATTTT
TRBJ2-6 NA TRBD1 TRBV7-9 CASSSSKAGGFAGANVLTF TGTGCCAGCAGCTCTAGTAAGGCAGGGGGATTCGCGGGGGCCAACGTCCTGACTTTC
TRBJ2-7 NA NA TRBV2 CASSEEQGKDEQYF TGTGCCAGCAGTGAAGAACAGGGAAAAGACGAGCAGTACTTC
TRBJ2-3 NA NA TRBV5-1 CASSLAASADTQYF TGCGCCAGCAGCTTGGCGGCGAGCGCAGATACGCAGTATTTT
TRBJ1-1 medium-sized TRBD1 TRBV4-1 CASSQPSRGGPPNTEAFF TGCGCCAGCAGCCAACCTAGCAGAGGGGGCCCCCCGAACACTGAAGCTTTCTTT
TRBJ2-2 NA NA TRBV27 CASSLSLAYTGELFF TGTGCCAGCAGTTTAAGCCTAGCGTACACCGGGGAGCTGTTTTTT
TRBJ1-1 NA NA TRBV6-5 CASSRDRNTEAFF TGTGCCAGCAGTCGCGACAGGAACACTGAAGCTTTCTTT
TRBJ1-2 NA TRBD1 TRBV4-3 CASSTHRGINYGYTF TGCGCCAGCAGCACTCACAGGGGAATTAACTATGGCTACACCTTC
TRBJ2-5 NA NA TRBV11-2 CASSLDPLGGRETQYF TGTGCCAGCAGCTTAGACCCCCTTGGGGGCAGGGAGACCCAGTACTTC
TRBJ1-2 NA NA TRBV7-2 CASSLGTPSSGYTF TGTGCCAGCAGCCTCGGGACACCCTCATCTGGCTACACCTTC
TRBJ2-1 NA TRBD2 TRBV7-6 CASSFGEGQFF TGTGCCAGCAGCTTCGGGGAGGGGCAGTTCTTC
TRBJ2-5 once NA TRBV7-2 CASSKQGQETQYF TGTGCCAGCAGCAAACAGGGACAAGAGACCCAGTACTTC
TRBJ1-2 few NA TRBV4-1 CASSQEEGRDYGYTF TGCGCCAGCAGCCAAGAGGAGGGAAGGGACTATGGCTACACCTTC
TRBJ2-5 few NA TRBV11-1 CASSLAAGTQYF TGTGCCAGCAGCCTTGCGGCGGGGACCCAGTACTTC
TRBJ1-1 NA NA TRBV5-1 CASSPGEGGTEAFF TGCGCCAGCAGCCCCGGGGAGGGGGGGACTGAAGCTTTCTTT
TRBJ2-3 once TRBD2 TRBV6-5 CASSSSLAGEADTQYF TGTGCCAGCAGTTCCTCCCTAGCGGGAGAGGCAGATACGCAGTATTTT
TRBJ1-1 NA TRBD1 TRBV27 CASSLQGARGNTEAFF TGTGCCAGCAGTCTACAGGGGGCGAGGGGGAACACTGAAGCTTTCTTT
TRBJ1-1 NA TRBD1 TRBV6-5 CASSGQVMNTEAFF TGTGCCAGCAGTGGACAGGTTATGAACACTGAAGCTTTCTTT
TRBJ2-2 NA NA TRBV15 CATSRLKGGTGELFF TGTGCCACCAGCAGACTAAAAGGCGGGACCGGGGAGCTGTTTTTT
TRBJ2-1 NA TRBD2 TRBV6-5 CASSYRIAGGTDEQFF TGTGCCAGCAGTTACCGGATAGCGGGAGGGACGGATGAGCAGTTCTTC
TRBJ2-7 once NA TRBV19 CASSIGSSGYEQYF TGTGCCAGTAGTATAGGCAGTAGCGGCTACGAGCAGTACTTC
TRBJ2-1 NA NA TRBV2 CASITGHNHNEQFF TGTGCCAGCATAACGGGACATAACCACAATGAGCAGTTCTTC
TRBJ2-7 NA NA TRBV5-6 CASSLGGGTYEQYF TGTGCCAGCAGCTTGGGGGGAGGTACCTACGAGCAGTACTTC
TRBJ2-5 few NA TRBV14 CASSQDPPGWRETQYF TGTGCCAGCAGCCAAGATCCCCCAGGGTGGCGAGAGACCCAGTACTTC
TRBJ1-6 NA TRBD1 TRBV7-3 CASSLSGTDSPLHF TGTGCCAGCAGCCTTTCCGGGACAGATTCACCCCTCCACTTT
TRBJ1-2 NA TRBD1 TRBV7-9 CASSTGTGGHYGYTF TGTGCCAGCAGCACCGGGACAGGGGGTCACTATGGCTACACCTTC
TRBJ2-7 few NA TRBV9 CASSVGGQDREQYF TGTGCCAGCAGCGTAGGGGGCCAGGATCGGGAGCAGTACTTC
TRBJ1-2 NA NA TRBV6-5 CASSPGYGYTF TGTGCCAGCAGCCCCGGGTATGGCTACACCTTC